Listed below are T cell receptor beta chains from one sample, sequenced in a study of T cell responses to AZD1222 COVID-19 vaccine. Sequenced by immunoSEQ multiplex PCR; TCRdb stores in-frame clones only, minus some. This table has tens of thousands of clones, about 88% appearing once. The sequencing here drew on peripheral blood, taken on day 0 of AZD1222 vaccination. The receptors were sampled from an adult in good health. The CDR3 runs from the conserved cysteine through the conserved F or W. Fields, in order: clone size, D gene, V gene, J gene, CDR3 DNA, CDR3 protein. D genes are given only for firm matches. The listing skips clone size in some rows; elsewhere it reads once, few, many or a size class.

clone size: NA; D gene: TRBD2; V gene: TRBV7-7; J gene: TRBJ2-3; CDR3 DNA: TGTGCCAGCAGCTTAGGCGGGGGGGCCGGGACAGATACGCAGTATTTT; CDR3 protein: CASSLGGGAGTDTQYF
clone size: NA; D gene: TRBD1; V gene: TRBV5-1; J gene: TRBJ1-2; CDR3 DNA: TGCGCCAGCAGCTCAGAACCGGGACAGGGACCTCTTGGCTACACCTTC; CDR3 protein: CASSSEPGQGPLGYTF
clone size: NA; D gene: NA; V gene: TRBV29-1; J gene: TRBJ1-4; CDR3 DNA: TGCAGCGTCCGGACATCATCTAATGAAAAACTGTTTTTT; CDR3 protein: CSVRTSSNEKLFF
clone size: NA; D gene: NA; V gene: TRBV30; J gene: TRBJ1-2; CDR3 DNA: TGTGCCTGGAGTGTAGGAGGGTGGGGCTACACCTTC; CDR3 protein: CAWSVGGWGYTF
clone size: NA; D gene: NA; V gene: TRBV23-1; J gene: TRBJ2-7; CDR3 DNA: TGCGCCAGCAGTCATCATTGCGGGGTCCCTATATCCTACGAGCAGTACTTC; CDR3 protein: CASSHHCGVPISYEQYF
clone size: NA; D gene: NA; V gene: TRBV7-2; J gene: TRBJ2-7; CDR3 DNA: TGTGCCAGCAGCTTAGTGGCAGACACCTACGAGCAGTACTTC; CDR3 protein: CASSLVADTYEQYF
clone size: NA; D gene: NA; V gene: TRBV7-8; J gene: TRBJ1-1; CDR3 DNA: TGTGCCAGCAGCTTATTCGGGGCCCAGAACACTGAAGCTTTCTTT; CDR3 protein: CASSLFGAQNTEAFF
clone size: NA; D gene: TRBD1; V gene: TRBV5-1; J gene: TRBJ2-1; CDR3 DNA: TGCGCCAGCAGCGGGACAGGGCTGGTCATTGAGCAGTTCTTC; CDR3 protein: CASSGTGLVIEQFF
clone size: NA; D gene: TRBD1; V gene: TRBV18; J gene: TRBJ1-2; CDR3 DNA: TGTGCCAGCTCGCGGACAGGGGGGGATACTAACTATGGCTACACCTTC; CDR3 protein: CASSRTGGDTNYGYTF
clone size: NA; D gene: NA; V gene: TRBV7-6; J gene: TRBJ2-5; CDR3 DNA: TGTGCCAGCAGCTTAGCCCCCGGGCGAGGGTCAGAGACCCAGTACTTC; CDR3 protein: CASSLAPGRGSETQYF
clone size: once; D gene: NA; V gene: TRBV18; J gene: TRBJ2-2; CDR3 DNA: TGTGCCAGCTCCCGGGAGTACACCGGGGAGCTGTTTTTT; CDR3 protein: CASSREYTGELFF